Sequencing of this T cell receptor (beta chain) was carried out in a study of cytomegalovirus exposure and HLA in healthy donors. Study findings and constraints: Many donors carried some public TCRs, although rarity characterized most TCR sequences. Segments of the TCR beta V type were, in most cases, productive about 87% or about 30% of the time in an earlier analysis.

Germline V CDR1 and CDR2: SEHNR, FQNEAQ (reference sequence). This CDR3 has 14 amino acids. A multiplex PCR was run with 60 Vbeta primers and 13 Jbeta primers. Sequenced by immunoSEQ multiplex PCR; TCRdb stores in-frame clones only, minus some. The data show roughly 220,000 clones, with roughly three quarters seen just once and 1.7% held by the top ten. With regard to this clone: Its target is unknown.

The chain is built from TRBV7-9 and TRBJ2-5; D is possibly TRBD2 (7 bases). The last part of the DNA fits TRBJ2-7 better; the J call may be wrong. The sample was PBMCs. The receptor was derived from a man aged 45-65 years in good health and CMV-seronegative. This CDR3 reads CASRGGPSSYEQYF. The CDR3 nucleotides are TGTGCCAGCAGGGGGGGGCCGAGCTCCTACGAGCAGTACTTC.